This entry features one T cell receptor beta chain sequence. Looked up from germline, CDR1 is SGHDT and CDR2 is YYEEEE. Trimming cost V 5 bases and J 13 bases; bases outside gene matches: 11. The CDR3 spans 13 residues. The assay was immunoSEQ multiplex PCR, and TCRdb's table has in-frame clones only and misses some. The sample includes roughly 60,000 clones, about 90% of them seen just once. This entry belongs to a study of T cell changes during pregnancy in multiple sclerosis. This chain connects TRBV5-6 to TRBJ1-4; 7 bases map to TRBD1. This receptor was obtained from a female donor with multiple sclerosis, enrolled in a pregnancy study. This specimen consisted of CD4+ T cells from peripheral blood mononuclear cells, obtained in the first trimester of pregnancy. CDR3 nucleotides: TGTGCCAGCAGTCCGGGCCGACAGGGCGGACTGTTTTTT. It codes for CASSPGRQGGLFF.